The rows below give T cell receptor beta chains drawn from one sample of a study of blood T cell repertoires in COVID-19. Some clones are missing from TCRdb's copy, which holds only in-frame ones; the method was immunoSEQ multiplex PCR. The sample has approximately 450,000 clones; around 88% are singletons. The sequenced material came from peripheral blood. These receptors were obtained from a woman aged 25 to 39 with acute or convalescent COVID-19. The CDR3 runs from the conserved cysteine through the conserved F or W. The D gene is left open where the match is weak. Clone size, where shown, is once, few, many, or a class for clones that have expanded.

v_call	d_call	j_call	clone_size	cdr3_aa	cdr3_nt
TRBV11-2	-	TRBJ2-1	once	CASSLVYLGGEQFF	TGTGCCAGCAGCTTAGTATACTTGGGGGGTGAGCAGTTCTTC
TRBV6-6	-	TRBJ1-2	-	CASSPNYGYTF	TGTGCCAGCAGCCCAAACTATGGCTACACCTTC
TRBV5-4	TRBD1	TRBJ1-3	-	CASSLVAGTGTGNTIYF	TGTGCCAGCAGCTTGGTGGCCGGGACAGGGACTGGAAACACCATATATTTT
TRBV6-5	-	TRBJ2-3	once	CASSYQDTQYF	TGTGCCAGCAGTTACCAAGATACGCAGTATTTT
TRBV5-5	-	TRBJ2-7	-	CASSLLFYEQYF	TGTGCCAGCAGCTTGCTTTTCTACGAGCAGTACTTC
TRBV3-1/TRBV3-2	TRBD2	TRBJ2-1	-	CASSRGLDSYNEQFF	TGTGCCAGCAGCCGCGGACTAGATTCCTACAATGAGCAGTTCTTC
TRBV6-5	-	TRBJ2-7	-	CASSRQQGGAYEQYF	TGTGCCAGCAGTAGACAACAGGGAGGGGCCTACGAGCAGTACTTC
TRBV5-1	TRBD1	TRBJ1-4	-	CASSVDWDSYEKLFF	TGCGCCAGCAGCGTAGATTGGGACAGCTACGAAAAACTGTTTTTT
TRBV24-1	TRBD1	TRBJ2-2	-	CASRDRGTGELFF	TGTGCCAGCCGGGACAGGGGAACCGGGGAGCTGTTTTTT
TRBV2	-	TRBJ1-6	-	CASRQINNSPLHF	TGTGCCAGCCGACAGATAAATAATTCACCCCTCCACTTT
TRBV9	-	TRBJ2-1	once	CASSPRVGDNEQFF	TGTGCCAGCAGCCCGAGGGTTGGGGACAATGAGCAGTTCTTC
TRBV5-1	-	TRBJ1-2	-	CASSPRTGSFPGGYTF	TGCGCCAGCAGCCCCCGTACAGGGTCCTTTCCCGGCGGCTACACCTTC
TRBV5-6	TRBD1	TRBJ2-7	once	CASSSGQGMAEQYF	TGTGCCAGCAGCTCCGGACAGGGTATGGCCGAGCAGTACTTC